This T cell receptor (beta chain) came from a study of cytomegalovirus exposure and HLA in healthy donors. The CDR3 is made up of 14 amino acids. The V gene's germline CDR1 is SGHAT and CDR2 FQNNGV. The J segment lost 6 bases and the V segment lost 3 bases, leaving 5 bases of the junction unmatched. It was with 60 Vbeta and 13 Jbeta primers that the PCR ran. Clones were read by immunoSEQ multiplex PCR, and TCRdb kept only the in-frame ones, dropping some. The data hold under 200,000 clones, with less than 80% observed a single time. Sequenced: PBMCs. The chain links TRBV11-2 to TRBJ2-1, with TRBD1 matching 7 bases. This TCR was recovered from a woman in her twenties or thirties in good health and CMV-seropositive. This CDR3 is CASSLDNRGNEQFF. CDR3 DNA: TGTGCCAGCAGCTTGGACAACAGGGGCAATGAGCAGTTCTTC.